The following is a T cell receptor (beta chain) sequence with its context. Two negative PCRs, clearance, or symptom resolution were required of recovered Cohort 3 donors. These data belong to a study of blood T cell repertoires in COVID-19. Study-wide background: From the United States, Italy and Spain came samples of acute and convalescent COVID-19. The analysed material was cDNA or gDNA that came from T cells, B-cell-depleted T cells, or PBMCs.

Per the original data handling: Amplification of reference gene primers provided the estimated nucleated cell counts. TCRdb keeps only in-frame clones here, not all; method: immunoSEQ multiplex PCR. That table gives V, J and clone size, and the DNA gave D and trimming. The sample includes about 160,000 clones, 82% of them seen just once. CDR1 is KGHDR and CDR2 is SFDVKD in the germline V gene. The CDR3 is made up of 12 amino acids. The V and J ends lost 5 bases and 7 bases respectively, with 11 bases between them. This chain connects TRBV24-1 to TRBJ2-7; tentative D call: TRBD2 (6 bases). Sequenced material: PBMCs or T cells enriched from blood (not recorded which). The sequence was collected from a man between 60 and 70 years old who had recovered from COVID-19. The CDR3 here is CATSGGTREQYF. CDR3 bases: TGTGCCACCAGTGGAGGGACTCGGGAGCAGTACTTC.